Below are 32 T cell receptor beta chains sequenced from a single sample in a study of blood T cell repertoires in COVID-19. Measured with immunoSEQ multiplex PCR; TCRdb has only the in-frame clones, and not every one. This table has 150,000 to 200,000 clones, 78% appearing once. Sequenced: peripheral blood. The source of these receptors is a woman older than 75 with acute or convalescent COVID-19.

This chain joins TRBV11-2 and TRBJ1-6; D is perhaps TRBD1 (6 bases). V lost 7 bases, J lost 4 bases, and 11 bases lay in between. Germline CDR1 and CDR2: SGHAT and FQNNGV. The CDR3 contains 14 residues. Here the CDR3 reads CASTLTGYNSPLHF. CDR3 in DNA: TGTGCCAGCACCTTGACAGGATATAATTCACCCCTCCACTTT.

The chain combines TRBV6-5 with TRBJ1-3; TRBD1 agrees at 10 bases. The junction had 3 bases not matched to a gene; V was cut back by 0 bases and J by 4 bases. The CDR3 has 16 amino acids. Germline loops: CDR1 MNHEY, CDR2 SVGAGI. The DNA of the CDR3 is TGTGCCAGCAGTTACTCTGGGACAGGGGTCGGAAACACCATATATTTT. Its protein product is CASSYSGTGVGNTIYF.

This chain links TRBV19 with TRBJ2-5; 9 bases line up with TRBD2. There are 14 residues in the CDR3. CDR1 is LNHDA and CDR2 is SQIVND in the germline V gene (reference sequence). V lost 7 bases to trimming and J lost 2 bases; unmatched junction nucleotides: 5. The CDR3 loop is CASKGGGDQETQYF. As DNA, the CDR3 is TGTGCCAGTAAAGGCGGGGGGGATCAAGAGACCCAGTACTTC.

This chain links TRBV27 with TRBJ2-7; D ambiguous. Germline V gene sequence: CDR1 MNHEY, CDR2 SMNVEV (reference sequence). This CDR3 is 13 amino acids long. V was trimmed by 6 bases and J by 6 bases, leaving 15 bases between them. The CDR3 here is CASSSSPTFEQYF. CDR3 nucleotides: TGTGCCAGCAGCTCATCCCCAACTTTCGAGCAGTACTTC.

This chain uses TRBV18 with TRBJ2-5; D is ambiguous. Germline CDR1 is KGHSH and CDR2 is LQKENI. Trimming cost V 0 bases and J 1 base, with 3 bases left between them. The CDR3 has 13 residues. CDR3 sequence reads: CASSPPAQETQYF. The CDR3 DNA is TGTGCCAGCTCACCACCAGCCCAAGAGACCCAGTACTTC.

Written as DNA, the CDR3 is TGTGCCAGTAGTATGGAGGGGCGAGGTTCCTACGAGCAGTACTTC. It codes for CASSMEGRGSYEQYF. The genes are TRBV19 and TRBJ2-7; possibly TRBD2 for D (6 bases). The CDR3 consists of 15 residues. Per germline, CDR1 LNHDA and CDR2 SQIVND (reference sequence). V was shortened by 3 bases and J by 1 base, with 13 bases between the two germline ends.

The chain uses TRBV7-2 and TRBJ2-1; 10 bases match TRBD2. The ends lost 6 bases at V and 3 bases at J; junction bases unmatched: 5. CDR1 and CDR2 (germline): SGHTA, FQGNSA. The CDR3 totals 15 residues. CDR3: CASSPLAGNYNEQFF. The CDR3 DNA reads TGTGCCAGCAGTCCACTAGCGGGGAACTACAATGAGCAGTTCTTC.

The rearrangement uses TRBV19 and TRBJ1-2, with D unclear. CDR1 and CDR2 from the germline V gene are LNHDA and SQIVND (reference sequence). V dropped 6 bases and J dropped 2 bases, with 10 bases sitting between them. This CDR3 has 13 residues. The CDR3 is CASSENRNYGYTF. The CDR3 nucleotides are TGTGCCAGTAGCGAAAACAGAAACTATGGCTACACCTTC.

The rearrangement links TRBV5-1 to TRBJ2-3; 9 bases match TRBD2. This CDR3 comprises 15 residues. Germline V lookup: CDR1 SGHRS, CDR2 YFSETQ. J gave up 5 bases and V 8 bases, and 12 bases lay outside the gene matches. CDR3 loop: CASRRAGGLQDTQYF. CDR3 DNA sequence: TGCGCCAGTCGTAGGGCGGGAGGGCTTCAAGATACGCAGTATTTT.

The CDR3 sequence: CASSQGHTGLASYEQYF. The CDR3, as DNA: TGCGCCAGCAGCCAAGGGCACACTGGACTAGCCTCCTACGAGCAGTACTTC. V gene TRBV4-1 combines with J gene TRBJ2-7; 8 nucleotides match TRBD2. J lost 0 bases, V lost 1 base, and 8 bases had no gene match. This CDR3 contains 17 residues. Germline CDR1 is MGHRA and CDR2 is YSYEKL.

This clone was detected once. This chain connects TRBV28 to TRBJ2-2; D is ambiguous. The CDR3 runs 15 residues. Germline V lookup: CDR1 MDHEN, CDR2 SYDVKM. V shed 3 bases and J shed 4 bases, with 12 bases lying between them. The CDR3 here is CASSLYSRVTGELFF. DNA for the CDR3: TGTGCCAGCAGTTTGTATTCTCGGGTCACCGGGGAGCTGTTTTTT. Together with reference TRBV28 and TRBJ2-2, the CDR3 gives the full variable domain: DVKVTQSSRYLVKRTGEKVFLECVQDMDHENMFWYRQDPGLGLRLIYFSYDVKMKEKGDIPEGYSVSREKKERFSLILESASTNQTSMYLCASSLYSRVTGELFFGEGSRLTVL.

The CDR3 sequence is CASGAGTGNNEQFF. CDR3 bases: TGTGCCAGCGGGGCTGGGACAGGTAACAATGAGCAGTTCTTC. V and J are TRBV3-1 (or the pseudogene TRBV3-2) and TRBJ2-1; 8 bases agree with TRBD1. The CDR3 length is 14 residues. Trimming cost V 8 bases and J 5 bases; bases outside gene matches: 8. CDR1 LGHDT and CDR2 YNNKEL come from the germline V gene (reference sequence).

The chain uses TRBV6-1 and TRBJ2-1, with a tentative D call TRBD1 (6 bases). The CDR3 length is 15 residues. Trimming cost V 4 bases and J 1 base, with 11 bases left between them. In germline, CDR1 is MNHNS, CDR2 SASEGT. CDR3 nucleotide sequence: TGTGCCAGCAGTGGGACAGACGTTTCCTACAATGAGCAGTTCTTC. This codes for CASSGTDVSYNEQFF.

V is TRBV13 and J is TRBJ2-3; 9 positions match TRBD2. This CDR3 contains 15 residues. Germline trimming cut 1 base from V and 1 base from J; bases unmatched to any gene: 0. From germline, CDR1 is PRHDT and CDR2 FYEKMQ (reference sequence). DNA for the CDR3: TGTGCCAGCAGCTTAGCTAGCGGGGGCACAGATACGCAGTATTTT. It translates to CASSLASGGTDTQYF.

The rearrangement joins TRBV6-5 to TRBJ2-7; D is undetermined. With 7 bases removed from V and 2 bases from J, the gap between germline ends came to 9 bases. CDR1 is MNHEY and CDR2 is SVGAGI in the germline V gene. This CDR3 contains 12 residues. CDR3 sequence: CASMGDAYEQYF. The DNA for the CDR3 is TGTGCCAGCATGGGCGACGCCTACGAGCAGTACTTC.

J is TRBJ2-2 and V is TRBV5-1; TRBD1 matches at 9 bases. CDR3 length: 14 amino acids. Germline assignment: CDR1 SGHRS and CDR2 YFSETQ. Trimming removed 4 bases from V and 6 bases from J; junction bases left unmatched: 4. This CDR3 reads CASSPGQGSGELFF. The CDR3 DNA reads TGCGCCAGCAGCCCTGGACAGGGGTCCGGGGAGCTGTTTTTT.

The chain links TRBV28 to TRBJ2-3; 10 nucleotides line up with TRBD2. Trimming removed 0 bases from V and 1 base from J; junction bases left unmatched: 1. The CDR3 covers 16 residues. Germline lookup yields CDR1 MDHEN and CDR2 SYDVKM. The CDR3 sequence: CASSLWGTSGTDTQYF. The CDR3 DNA is TGTGCCAGCAGTTTATGGGGGACTAGCGGCACAGATACGCAGTATTTT.

The chain combines TRBV16 with TRBJ1-2; D is perhaps TRBD1 (5 bases). Germline V CDR1 and CDR2: KGHSY, FQNENV. Trimming stripped 1 base from V and 8 bases from J, with 17 bases between. This CDR3 comprises 15 residues. CDR3 loop: CASSQFATQGNGYTF. In DNA, the CDR3 is TGTGCCAGCAGCCAATTCGCTACGCAGGGAAACGGCTACACCTTC.

This clone was seen only a few times. The genes are TRBV7-6 and TRBJ2-7; 8 nucleotides line up with TRBD2. The CDR3 is made up of 14 amino acids. The germline gives CDR1 SGHVS, CDR2 FNYEAQ. V was pared by 5 bases and J by 3 bases, with 6 bases of the junction left unmatched. The CDR3 spells CASSPSGSFYEQYF. The CDR3 DNA follows: TGTGCCAGCAGCCCCAGCGGGAGCTTCTACGAGCAGTACTTC.

The J gene is TRBJ2-7, the V gene TRBV6-2 or TRBV6-3; a weak D match, TRBD1 (5 bases). Germline lookup yields CDR1 MNHEY and CDR2 SVGEGT. Deletions cut 5 bases from V and 3 bases from J, with 11 bases between. The CDR3 contains 13 residues. The DNA of the CDR3 is TGTGCCAGCAGTCCCAGGGTCCTCTACGAGCAGTACTTC. It encodes CASSPRVLYEQYF.

The V call is TRBV28, the J call TRBJ1-5, with TRBD1 identical over 8 bases. The CDR3 contains 16 residues. Germline V gene lookup returns CDR1 MDHEN and CDR2 SYDVKM. J was trimmed by 7 bases and V by 7 bases; bases with no gene match: 15. Here the CDR3 reads CASILAGTGASQPQHF. The CDR3 bases are TGTGCCAGCATTCTCGCCGGGACAGGAGCATCGCAGCCCCAGCATTTT. Full variable domain (rest looked up from reference TRBV28 and TRBJ1-5): DVKVTQSSRYLVKRTGEKVFLECVQDMDHENMFWYRQDPGLGLRLIYFSYDVKMKEKGDIPEGYSVSREKKERFSLILESASTNQTSMYLCASILAGTGASQPQHFGDGTRLSIL.

In DNA, the CDR3 is TGTGCCAGTAGTGTGGCCAGGGGAACGATTGGATCACCCCTCCACTTT. Translating gives CASSVARGTIGSPLHF. The J gene is TRBJ1-6, the V gene TRBV19; a weak D match, TRBD1 (6 bases). The germline V and J ends were trimmed by 5 bases and 10 bases, with 21 bases remaining between them. CDR3 length: 16 amino acids. The germline V gene has CDR1 LNHDA and CDR2 SQIVND (reference sequence).

This chain connects TRBV30 to TRBJ1-4, with D maybe TRBD1 (6 bases). Germline CDR1 reads GTSNPN; CDR2 reads SVGIG (reference sequence). The CDR3 spans 14 residues. V shed 0 bases and J shed 3 bases, with 8 bases lying between them. The CDR3 sequence is CAWSVGGSNEKLFF. The CDR3 DNA follows: TGTGCCTGGAGTGTAGGGGGTTCTAATGAAAAACTGTTTTTT.

The genes are TRBV5-4 and TRBJ1-4; 10 positions agree with TRBD1. Looked up from germline, CDR1 is SGHNT and CDR2 is YYREEE (reference sequence). Unmatched junction bases numbered 4, after V lost 0 bases and J lost 5 bases. The length of the CDR3 is 16 residues. CDR3 nucleotides: TGTGCCAGCAGCTTGGCCCCGGGACAGGGGAATGAAAAACTGTTTTTT. Amino acids: CASSLAPGQGNEKLFF.

In its sample, this clone was seen a few times. The gene calls are TRBV19 and TRBJ2-7; perhaps TRBD1 as D (6 bases). This CDR3 is built from 18 residues. V was trimmed by 3 bases and J by 3 bases, leaving 24 bases between them. Germline CDR1 LNHDA, CDR2 SQIVND (reference sequence). CDR3 coding DNA: TGTGCCAGTAGTATTGGCCAGGGGAAAGGGAGCGTGGACTACGAGCAGTACTTC. Protein: CASSIGQGKGSVDYEQYF.

This clone occurred a few times. The chain carries TRBV18 and TRBJ1-5, with a weak D call TRBD1 (6 bases). Germline values: CDR1 KGHSH, CDR2 LQKENI. V lost 6 bases and J 4 bases, leaving 10 bases between the germline ends. The CDR3 sequence is 13 residues long. CDR3 in DNA: TGTGCCAGCTCTCCGGACAGTAATCAGCCCCAGCATTTT. Amino acid sequence: CASSPDSNQPQHF.

The rearrangement uses TRBV10-2 and TRBJ1-5; D is unresolved. Trimming removed 3 bases from V and 3 bases from J, with 12 bases in between. CDR1 WSHSY and CDR2 SAAADI come from the germline V gene. The CDR3 is made up of 15 amino acids. The chain's CDR3 is CASSDRSADNQPQHF. For the CDR3, the DNA is TGCGCCAGCAGTGATCGGTCGGCGGACAATCAGCCCCAGCATTTT.

CDR3 bases: TGCGCCAGCAGCTTTAGGACAGGGCTTTCCTACGAGCAGTACTTC. As protein: CASSFRTGLSYEQYF. The rearrangement uses TRBV5-1 and TRBJ2-7; 8 nucleotides align to TRBD1. This CDR3 is 15 amino acids long. CDR1 SGHRS and CDR2 YFSETQ come from the germline V gene. V dropped 2 bases and J dropped 1; count of bases not matched to a gene: 5.

The chain recombines TRBV5-1 with TRBJ2-7, with TRBD2 as a possible D gene (6 bases). The CDR3 is made up of 13 amino acids. In germline, CDR1 is SGHRS, CDR2 YFSETQ. Trimming removed 4 bases from V and 5 bases from J, with 13 bases in between. The CDR3 bases are TGCGCCAGCAGCCGCGGCGGGAACCACGAGCAGTACTTC. This translates into CASSRGGNHEQYF.

Only a few counts were recorded for this clone. This chain connects TRBV6-5 to TRBJ2-7, with 8 bases lining up with TRBD1. The CDR3 sequence is 15 residues long. Germline CDR1 is MNHEY and CDR2 is SVGAGI. J gave up 4 bases and V 5 bases, and 10 bases lay outside the gene matches. DNA for the CDR3: TGTGCCAGCAGTCGCCAGGGGGCGCTTCTTTACGAGCAGTACTTC. It translates to CASSRQGALLYEQYF.

The rearrangement links TRBV12-3 or TRBV12-4 to TRBJ1-1, with D uncertain. There are 12 residues in the CDR3. Trimming removed 0 bases from V and 10 bases from J, with 9 bases in between. CDR3 sequence reads: CASSLAGQAAFF. The CDR3 nucleotides read TGTGCCAGCAGTTTAGCGGGTCAGGCAGCTTTCTTT.

The chain is built from TRBV5-4 and TRBJ2-3; D remains ambiguous. CDR3 length equals 13 residues. Germline CDR1 and CDR2: SGHNT and YYREEE (reference sequence). The V and J ends lost 1 base and 1 base respectively, with 4 bases between them. As DNA, the CDR3 is TGTGCCAGCAGCTTGCGGGGCACAGATACGCAGTATTTT. Translation: CASSLRGTDTQYF. Drawing the rest from reference TRBV5-4 and TRBJ2-3, the complete variable domain is ETGVTQSPTHLIKTRGQQVTLRCSSQSGHNTVSWYQQALGQGPQFIFQYYREEENGRGNFPPRFSGLQFPNYSSELNVNALELDDSALYLCASSLRGTDTQYFGPGTRLTVL.